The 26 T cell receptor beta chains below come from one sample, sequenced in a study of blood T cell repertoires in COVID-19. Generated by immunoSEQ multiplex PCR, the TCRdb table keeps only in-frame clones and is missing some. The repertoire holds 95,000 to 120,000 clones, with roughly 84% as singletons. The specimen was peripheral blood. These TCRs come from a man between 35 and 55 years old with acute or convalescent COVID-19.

This chain's CDR3 is CSVAYGQVDSPLHF. The CDR3 DNA reads as TGCAGCGTCGCTTATGGACAGGTGGATTCACCCCTCCACTTT. The V gene is TRBV29-1, the J gene TRBJ1-6, with 7 bases fitting TRBD1. Germline CDR1 SQVTM, CDR2 ANQGSEA. There are 14 residues in the CDR3. V lost 6 bases, J lost 8 bases, and 10 bases stayed unmatched.

CDR3 coding DNA: TGTGCTAGTGGTTTAGGAGCGGGGGGGAGAGGGGAGCAGTTCTTC. Protein product: CASGLGAGGRGEQFF. This sequence joins TRBV12-5 and TRBJ2-1, with 10 bases that match TRBD2. Germline CDR1 and CDR2: LGHNT and FRNRAP. The CDR3 has 15 residues. Trimming removed 3 bases from V and 10 bases from J; junction bases left unmatched: 9.

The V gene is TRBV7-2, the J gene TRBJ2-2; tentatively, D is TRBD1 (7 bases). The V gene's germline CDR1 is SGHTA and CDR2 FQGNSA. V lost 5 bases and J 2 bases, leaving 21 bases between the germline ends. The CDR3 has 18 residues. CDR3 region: CASSPKRRQGGNTGELFF. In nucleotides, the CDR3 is TGTGCCAGCAGCCCCAAACGGAGGCAGGGGGGAAACACCGGGGAGCTGTTTTTT.

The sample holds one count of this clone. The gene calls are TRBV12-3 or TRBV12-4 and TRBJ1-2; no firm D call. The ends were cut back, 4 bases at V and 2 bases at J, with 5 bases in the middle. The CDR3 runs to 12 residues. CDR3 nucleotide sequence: TGTGCCAGCAGTTCCCTCAACTATGGCTACACCTTC. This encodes CASSSLNYGYTF.

The CDR3 DNA is TGTGCCAGCAGCGTAGGTTGGGGGGACAGCACCGGGGAGCTGTTTTTT. This codes for CASSVGWGDSTGELFF. The chain couples TRBV9 to TRBJ2-2, with a weak D call TRBD1 (7 bases). In germline, CDR1 is SGDLS, CDR2 YYNGEE. CDR3 size: 16 residues. Trimming took off 0 bases at V and 4 bases at J, with 13 bases between the two ends.

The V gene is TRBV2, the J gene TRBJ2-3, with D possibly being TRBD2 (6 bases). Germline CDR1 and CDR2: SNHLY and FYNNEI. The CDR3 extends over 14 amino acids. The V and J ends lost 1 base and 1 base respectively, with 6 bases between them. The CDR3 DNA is TGTGCCAGCAGTGAAGGGGGGGGCACAGATACGCAGTATTTT. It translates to CASSEGGGTDTQYF. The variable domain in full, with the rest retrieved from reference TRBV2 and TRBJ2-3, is EPEVTQTPSHQVTQMGQEVILRCVPISNHLYFYWYRQILGQKVEFLVSFYNNEISEKSEIFDDQFSVERPDGSNFTLKIRSTKLEDSAMYFCASSEGGGTDTQYFGPGTRLTVL.

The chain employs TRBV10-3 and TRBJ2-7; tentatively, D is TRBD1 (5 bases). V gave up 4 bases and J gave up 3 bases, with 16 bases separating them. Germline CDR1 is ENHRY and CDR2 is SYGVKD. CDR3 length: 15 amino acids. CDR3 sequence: CAISVVAGPRYEQYF. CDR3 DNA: TGTGCCATCAGTGTAGTGGCAGGGCCCCGCTACGAGCAGTACTTC.

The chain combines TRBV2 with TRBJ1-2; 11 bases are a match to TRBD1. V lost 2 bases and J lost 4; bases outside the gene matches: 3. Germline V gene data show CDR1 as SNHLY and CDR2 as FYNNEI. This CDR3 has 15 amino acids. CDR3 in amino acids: CASSERTGGAYGYTF. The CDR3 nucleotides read TGTGCCAGCAGTGAAAGGACAGGGGGCGCCTATGGCTACACCTTC.

The chain's CDR3 is CASSRGGGSSYNEQFF. Here the CDR3 DNA reads TGTGCCAGCAGCCGCGGCGGGGGGTCCTCCTACAATGAGCAGTTCTTC. This chain links TRBV5-4 with TRBJ2-1; 8 bases line up with TRBD2. V was pared by 4 bases and J by 0 bases, with 6 bases of the junction left unmatched. The CDR3 consists of 16 residues. CDR1 and CDR2 from the germline V gene are SGHNT and YYREEE (reference sequence).

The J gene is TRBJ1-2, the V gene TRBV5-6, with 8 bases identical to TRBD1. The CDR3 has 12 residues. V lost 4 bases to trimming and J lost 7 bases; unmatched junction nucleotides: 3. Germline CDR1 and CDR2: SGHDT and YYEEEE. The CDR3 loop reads CASSRGTGGYTF. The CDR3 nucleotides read TGTGCCAGCAGCCGAGGGACAGGTGGCTACACCTTC.

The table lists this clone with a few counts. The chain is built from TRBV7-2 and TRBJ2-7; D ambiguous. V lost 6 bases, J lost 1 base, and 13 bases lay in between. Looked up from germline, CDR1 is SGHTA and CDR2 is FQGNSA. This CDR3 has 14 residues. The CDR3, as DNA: TGTGCCAGCAGTCCCCAGGCGATATCCTACGAGCAGTACTTC. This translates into CASSPQAISYEQYF.

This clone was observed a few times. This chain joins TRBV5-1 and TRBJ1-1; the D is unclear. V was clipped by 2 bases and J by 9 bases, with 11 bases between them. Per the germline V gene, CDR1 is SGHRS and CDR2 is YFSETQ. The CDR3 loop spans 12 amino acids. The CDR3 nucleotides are TGCGCCAGCAGCTTTAACCGGGAACAAGCTTTCTTT. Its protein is CASSFNREQAFF.

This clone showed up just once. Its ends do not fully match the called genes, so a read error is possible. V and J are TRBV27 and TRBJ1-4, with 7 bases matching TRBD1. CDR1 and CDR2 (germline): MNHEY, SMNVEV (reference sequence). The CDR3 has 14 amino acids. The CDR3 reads CASGLGQLNEKLFF. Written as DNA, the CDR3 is TGTGCCAGCGGTTTGGGACAGTTGAATGAAAAACTGTTTTTT.

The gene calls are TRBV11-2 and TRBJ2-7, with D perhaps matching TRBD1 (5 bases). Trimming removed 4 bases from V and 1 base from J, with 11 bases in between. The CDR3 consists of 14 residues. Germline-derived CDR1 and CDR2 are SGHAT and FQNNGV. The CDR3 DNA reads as TGTGCCAGCAGCTCGCCGACAGTTTCCTACGAGCAGTACTTC. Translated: CASSSPTVSYEQYF.

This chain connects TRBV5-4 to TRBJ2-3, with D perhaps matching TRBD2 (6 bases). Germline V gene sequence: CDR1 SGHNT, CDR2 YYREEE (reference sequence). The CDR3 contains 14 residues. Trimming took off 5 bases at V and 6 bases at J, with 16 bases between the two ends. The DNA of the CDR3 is TGTGCCAGCAGTCGTGGTAGCGGAGACGATACGCAGTATTTT. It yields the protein CASSRGSGDDTQYF.

The DNA for the CDR3 is TGCGCCAGCAGCCAAGTTGGCGGGGGGGCGGGTTCGGACACCGGGGAGCTGTTTTTT. It codes for CASSQVGGGAGSDTGELFF. The chain uses TRBV4-1 and TRBJ2-2; TRBD2 aligns across 9 bases. With 1 base clipped from V and 3 bases from J, the junction kept 12 bases outside the gene matches. The CDR3 runs to 19 residues. CDR1 MGHRA and CDR2 YSYEKL come from the germline V gene.

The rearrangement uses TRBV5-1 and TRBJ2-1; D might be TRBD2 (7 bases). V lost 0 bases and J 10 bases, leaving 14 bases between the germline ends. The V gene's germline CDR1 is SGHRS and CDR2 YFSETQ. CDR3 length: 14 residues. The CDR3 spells CASSLDPGGSEQFF. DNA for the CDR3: TGCGCCAGCAGCTTGGATCCGGGGGGCTCCGAGCAGTTCTTC.

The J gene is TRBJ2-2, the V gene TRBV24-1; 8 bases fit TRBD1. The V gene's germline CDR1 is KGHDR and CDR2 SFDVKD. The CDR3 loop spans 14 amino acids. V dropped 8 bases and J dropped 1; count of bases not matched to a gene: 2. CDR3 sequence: CATKGQGNTGELFF. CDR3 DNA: TGTGCCACCAAAGGACAGGGGAACACCGGGGAGCTGTTTTTT.

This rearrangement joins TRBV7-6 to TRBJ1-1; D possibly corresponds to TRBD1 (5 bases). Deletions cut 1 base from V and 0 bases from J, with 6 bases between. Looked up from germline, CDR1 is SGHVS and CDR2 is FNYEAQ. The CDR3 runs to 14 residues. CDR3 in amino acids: CASSLGQLNTEAFF. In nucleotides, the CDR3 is TGTGCCAGCAGCTTAGGACAGTTGAACACTGAAGCTTTCTTT.

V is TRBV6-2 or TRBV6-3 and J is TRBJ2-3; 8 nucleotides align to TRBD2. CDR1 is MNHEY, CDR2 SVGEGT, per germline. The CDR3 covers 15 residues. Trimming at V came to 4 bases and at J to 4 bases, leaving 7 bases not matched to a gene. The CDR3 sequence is CASSSDRGGPDTQYF. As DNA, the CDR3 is TGTGCCAGCAGTTCCGATCGGGGGGGTCCAGATACGCAGTATTTT.

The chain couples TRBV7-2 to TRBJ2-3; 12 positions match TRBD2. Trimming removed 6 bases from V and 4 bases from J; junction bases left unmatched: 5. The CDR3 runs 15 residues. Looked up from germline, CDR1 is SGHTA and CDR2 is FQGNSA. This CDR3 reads CASRLAGGPSDTQYF. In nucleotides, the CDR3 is TGTGCCAGCAGGCTAGCGGGGGGGCCGTCAGATACGCAGTATTTT.

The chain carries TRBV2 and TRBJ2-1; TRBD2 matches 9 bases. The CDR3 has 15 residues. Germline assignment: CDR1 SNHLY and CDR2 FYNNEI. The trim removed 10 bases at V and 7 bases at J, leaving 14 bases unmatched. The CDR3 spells CANGSGAGGPNEQFF. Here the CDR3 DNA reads TGTGCCAACGGTAGTGGGGCGGGGGGGCCGAATGAGCAGTTCTTC.

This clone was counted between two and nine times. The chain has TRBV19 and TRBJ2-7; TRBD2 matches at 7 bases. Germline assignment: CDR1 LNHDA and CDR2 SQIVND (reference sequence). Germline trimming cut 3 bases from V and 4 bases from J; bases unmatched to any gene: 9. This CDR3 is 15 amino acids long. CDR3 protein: CASSIRRGTVYEQYF. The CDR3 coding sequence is TGTGCCAGTAGTATCCGGCGGGGGACTGTTTACGAGCAGTACTTC.

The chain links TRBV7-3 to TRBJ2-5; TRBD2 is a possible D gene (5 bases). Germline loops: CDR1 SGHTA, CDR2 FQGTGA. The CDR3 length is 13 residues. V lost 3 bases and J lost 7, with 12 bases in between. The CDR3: CASSLWRLGTQYF. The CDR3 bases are TGTGCCAGCAGCTTGTGGAGGTTGGGGACCCAGTACTTC.

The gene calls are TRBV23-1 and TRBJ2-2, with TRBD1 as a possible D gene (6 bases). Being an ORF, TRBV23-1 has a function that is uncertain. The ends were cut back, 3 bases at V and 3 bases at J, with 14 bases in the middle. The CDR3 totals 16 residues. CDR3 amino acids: CASSHQDSPYTGELFF. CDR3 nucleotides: TGCGCCAGCAGTCACCAGGACAGCCCGTACACCGGGGAGCTGTTTTTT.

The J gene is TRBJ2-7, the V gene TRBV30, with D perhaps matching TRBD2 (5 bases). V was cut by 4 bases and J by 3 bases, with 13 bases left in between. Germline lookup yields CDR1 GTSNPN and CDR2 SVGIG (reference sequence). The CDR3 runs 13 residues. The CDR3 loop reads CAWTPVRGYEQYF. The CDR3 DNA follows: TGTGCCTGGACCCCCGTCCGGGGCTACGAGCAGTACTTC. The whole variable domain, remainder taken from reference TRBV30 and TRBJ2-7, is SQTIHQWPATLVQPVGSPLSLECTVEGTSNPNLYWYRQAAGRGLQLLFYSVGIGQISSEVPQNLSASRPQDRQFILSSKKLLLSDSGFYLCAWTPVRGYEQYFGPGTRLTVT.